The 4 T cell receptor beta chains presented below share a single source sample, sequenced in a study of T cell responses to AZD1222 COVID-19 vaccine. The method was immunoSEQ multiplex PCR; TCRdb's version includes in-frame clones alone and lacks a portion of them. The sample carries 140,000 to 150,000 clones, approximately 94% recorded once. Sequences were derived from peripheral blood, sampled on day 0 of AZD1222 vaccination. These receptors all come from an adult in good health.

V gene TRBV2 combines with J gene TRBJ2-2, with 7 nucleotides matching TRBD2. J gave up 2 bases and V 5 bases, and 5 bases lay outside the gene matches. CDR3 length: 15 residues. Germline values: CDR1 SNHLY, CDR2 FYNNEI. The CDR3 nucleotides read TGTGCCAGCAGTCCCACTAGCGTTAACACCGGGGAGCTGTTTTTT. Its translation: CASSPTSVNTGELFF. Filled out from reference TRBV2 and TRBJ2-2, the complete variable domain reads EPEVTQTPSHQVTQMGQEVILRCVPISNHLYFYWYRQILGQKVEFLVSFYNNEISEKSEIFDDQFSVERPDGSNFTLKIRSTKLEDSAMYFCASSPTSVNTGELFFGEGSRLTVL.

V gene TRBV7-3 combines with J gene TRBJ1-3, with D unclear. This CDR3 region has 12 residues. Germline V CDR1 and CDR2: SGHTA, FQGTGA. V dropped 6 bases and J dropped 0 bases, with 3 bases sitting between them. This chain's CDR3 is CASRGSGNTIYF. DNA for the CDR3: TGTGCCAGCAGGGGCTCTGGAAACACCATATATTTT.

In DNA, the CDR3 is TGTGCCAGCAGTTTCTCGGGCCTGGGCGGCTACACCTTC. Translated, it gives CASSFSGLGGYTF. The chain has TRBV6-5 and TRBJ1-2; D not resolved. The germline V and J ends were trimmed by 4 bases and 8 bases, with 14 bases remaining between them. Germline values: CDR1 MNHEY, CDR2 SVGAGI. The CDR3 sequence is 13 residues long.

V and J are TRBV27 and TRBJ1-1; 8 bases map to TRBD1. With 1 base clipped from V and 5 bases from J, the junction kept 6 bases outside the gene matches. The CDR3 sequence is 15 residues long. From germline, CDR1 is MNHEY and CDR2 SMNVEV (reference sequence). CDR3: CASSLWTGKKTEAFF. In DNA form, the CDR3 reads TGTGCCAGCAGTTTATGGACAGGGAAAAAAACTGAAGCTTTCTTT.